Listed below are T cell receptor beta chains from one sample, sequenced in a study of identifying expanded T cells in peripheral blood. Profiled with immunoSEQ multiplex PCR; TCRdb holds only in-frame clones, not every one. Of some 120,000 clones listed, more than 75% were seen once; the top ten hold roughly 3.3%. Sequencing input: blood. The receptors originated from a person between 18 and 70 years old in good health. CDR3s include the opening cysteine and the closing phenylalanine or tryptophan. D genes are given only for firm matches. Size is omitted from some rows. Given values are once, few, many or a class for expanded clones.

CDR3 protein	CDR3 DNA	clone size	D gene	J gene	V gene
CASSLGQGGNTIYF	TGCGCCAGCAGCTTGGGACAGGGGGGAAACACCATATATTTT	-	TRBD1	TRBJ1-3	TRBV5-1
CASRMTGVNTEAFF	TGTGCCAGCAGGATGACAGGGGTTAACACTGAAGCTTTCTTT	few	TRBD1	TRBJ1-1	TRBV2
CTSPAHGQGGYGYTF	TGTACCAGTCCAGCCCATGGACAGGGTGGCTATGGCTACACCTTC	-	TRBD1	TRBJ1-2	TRBV6-4
CASGDENTIYF	TGCGCCAGCGGGGATGAAAACACCATATATTTT	once	-	TRBJ1-3	TRBV5-1
CASSYGQGRSNEQFF	TGTGCCAGCAGTTACGGACAGGGTCGGTCCAATGAGCAGTTCTTC	-	TRBD1	TRBJ2-1	TRBV6-6
CASSLVSQSNQPQHF	TGTGCCAGCAGCTTAGTATCGCAGAGCAATCAGCCCCAGCATTTT	many	-	TRBJ1-5	TRBV7-2
CASSSRITDTEAFF	TGTGCCAGCAGCTCCCGCATTACGGACACTGAAGCTTTCTTT	-	-	TRBJ1-1	TRBV11-1
CASSQRVNTEAFF	TGTGCCAGCAGTCAACGGGTGAACACTGAAGCTTTCTTT	-	-	TRBJ1-1	TRBV4-2
CASSPRQGLNTEAFF	TGTGCCAGCAGCCCCAGACAGGGATTGAACACTGAAGCTTTCTTT	-	TRBD1	TRBJ1-1	TRBV7-9
CASSWTGNTGELFF	TGTGCCAGCAGCTGGACAGGAAACACCGGGGAGCTGTTTTTT	-	TRBD1	TRBJ2-2	TRBV7-9
CASSVRGVRETQYF	TGTGCCAGCAGTGTCAGGGGAGTTAGAGAGACCCAGTACTTC	-	-	TRBJ2-5	TRBV25-1
CASTGTGRGYTEAFF	TGCGCCAGCACCGGGACAGGGCGGGGGTACACTGAAGCTTTCTTT	few	TRBD1	TRBJ1-1	TRBV4-3
CASSRGGTGTYEQYF	TGTGCCAGCAGCCGCGGCGGGACAGGGACCTACGAGCAGTACTTC	-	TRBD1	TRBJ2-7	TRBV11-3
CAISEPGQATIYF	TGTGCCATCAGTGAGCCCGGACAGGCCACCATATATTTT	-	TRBD1	TRBJ1-3	TRBV10-3
CASSVWTGEGEAFF	TGTGCCAGCAGTGTTTGGACAGGGGAGGGTGAAGCTTTCTTT	-	TRBD1	TRBJ1-1	TRBV2
CASSVVRGRTEYRPQHF	TGTGCCAGCAGCGTAGTTCGAGGGAGGACTGAGTATAGGCCCCAGCATTTT	-	-	TRBJ1-5	TRBV9
CAISESFQGGSGYTF	TGTGCCATCAGTGAGTCGTTTCAGGGGGGCAGTGGCTACACCTTC	once	TRBD1	TRBJ1-2	TRBV10-3
CASSIVGEKLFF	TGTGCCAGTAGTATAGTGGGCGAAAAACTGTTTTTT	once	-	TRBJ1-4	TRBV19
CASSSQGGFYGYTF	TGTGCCAGCAGCTCCCAGGGGGGGTTCTATGGCTACACCTTC	-	TRBD1	TRBJ1-2	TRBV7-6
CASGEDRQETQYF	TGTGCCAGCGGCGAGGACAGACAAGAGACCCAGTACTTC	-	-	TRBJ2-5	TRBV7-2
CASSRDRLDDEKLFF	TGCGCCAGCAGCCGAGACAGGTTGGACGATGAAAAACTGTTTTTT	-	-	TRBJ1-4	TRBV4-3
CASSQDIKGYTF	TGTGCCAGCAGCCAGGACATAAAGGGCTACACCTTC	-	-	TRBJ1-2	TRBV6-6
CASSPWTGGHGYTF	TGTGCCAGCAGTCCTTGGACAGGGGGACATGGCTACACCTTC	-	TRBD1	TRBJ1-2	TRBV6-5
CAWSVQRDTIYF	TGTGCCTGGAGTGTACAAAGAGACACCATATATTTT	-	-	TRBJ1-3	TRBV30
CASSSPSGTGGGEQFF	TGTGCCAGCAGTTCGCCCTCCGGGACAGGGGGCGGTGAGCAGTTCTTC	-	TRBD1	TRBJ2-1	TRBV6-5
CASSRQPQETQYF	TGTGCCAGCAGTCGACAGCCCCAAGAGACCCAGTACTTC	-	-	TRBJ2-5	TRBV6-5
CASSQDETGIPYEQYF	TGCGCCAGCAGCCAAGACGAGACAGGAATCCCCTACGAGCAGTACTTC	-	-	TRBJ2-7	TRBV4-1
CASSLRGLNQPQHF	TGTGCCAGCAGCCTCAGGGGCCTAAATCAGCCCCAGCATTTT	-	-	TRBJ1-5	TRBV7-2
CASSQYITGMDSDTQYF	TGCGCCAGCAGCCAGTACATAACAGGGATGGATTCGGATACGCAGTATTTT	-	-	TRBJ2-3	TRBV4-1